One and the same sample provided the 3 T cell receptor beta chains below, sequenced in a study of cytomegalovirus exposure and HLA in healthy donors. With 60 Vbeta and 13 Jbeta primers, the PCR was carried out. Sequenced by immunoSEQ multiplex PCR; TCRdb stores in-frame clones only, minus some. The data show around 170,000 clones, around 72% seen once. Sequenced: PBMCs. The receptors shown here come from a woman in her forties or fifties in good health and CMV-seropositive.

The V gene is TRBV7-8, the J gene TRBJ1-2, with D possibly matching TRBD1 (6 bases). This CDR3 is built from 17 residues. Germline CDR1 is SGHVS and CDR2 is FQNEAQ. The V end lost 4 bases, the J end lost 3 bases, and 21 bases lay between the germline ends. CDR3: CASSSVGGSKRDYGYTF. The CDR3 nucleotides are TGTGCCAGCAGCTCCGTAGGGGGTTCAAAGAGGGACTATGGCTACACCTTC.

This clone was seen only a few times. The chain carries TRBV19 and TRBJ1-4, with D possibly TRBD1 on 5 matching bases. Trimming stripped 9 bases from V and 0 bases from J, with 14 bases between. Germline CDR1 is LNHDA and CDR2 is SQIVND (reference sequence). This CDR3 contains 15 residues. The CDR3 reads CASSQGLATNEKLFF. CDR3 DNA sequence: TGTGCCAGCTCGCAGGGCCTTGCAACTAATGAAAAACTGTTTTTT. Combining the CDR3 with reference TRBV19 and TRBJ1-4 gives the whole variable domain DGGITQSPKYLFRKEGQNVTLSCEQNLNHDAMYWYRQDPGQGLRLIYYSQIVNDFQKGDIAEGYSVSREKKESFPLTVTSAQKNPTAFYLCASSQGLATNEKLFFGSGTQLSVL.

This chain joins TRBV7-2 and TRBJ2-1; 8 nucleotides match TRBD2. V was clipped by 3 bases and J by 6 bases; unmatched bases: 1. Germline V lookup: CDR1 SGHTA, CDR2 FQGNSA. The CDR3 length is 13 residues. The CDR3 loop is CASSFTSGNEQFF. In DNA form, the CDR3 reads TGTGCCAGCAGCTTCACTAGCGGCAATGAGCAGTTCTTC.